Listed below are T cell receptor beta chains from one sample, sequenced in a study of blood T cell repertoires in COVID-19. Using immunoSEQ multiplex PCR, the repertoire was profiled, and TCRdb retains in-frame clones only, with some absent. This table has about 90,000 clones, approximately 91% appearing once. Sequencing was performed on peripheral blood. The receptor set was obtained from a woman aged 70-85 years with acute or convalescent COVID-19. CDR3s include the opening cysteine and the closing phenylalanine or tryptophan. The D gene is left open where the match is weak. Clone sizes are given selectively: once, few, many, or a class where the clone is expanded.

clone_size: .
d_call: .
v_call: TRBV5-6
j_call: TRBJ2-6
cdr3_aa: CASSLRGSGANVLTF
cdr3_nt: TGTGCCAGCAGCTTGAGAGGGTCTGGGGCCAACGTCCTGACTTTC

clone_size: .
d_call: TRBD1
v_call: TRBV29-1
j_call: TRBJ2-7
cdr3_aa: CSVEDRSYEQYF
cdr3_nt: TGCAGCGTGGAGGACAGGTCCTACGAGCAGTACTTC

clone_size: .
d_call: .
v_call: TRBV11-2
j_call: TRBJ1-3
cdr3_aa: CASTGAGNTIYF
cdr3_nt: TGTGCCAGCACAGGGGCAGGAAACACCATATATTTT

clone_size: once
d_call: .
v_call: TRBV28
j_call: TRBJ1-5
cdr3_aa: CASSYRAQPQHF
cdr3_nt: TGTGCCAGCAGTTACAGGGCTCAGCCCCAGCATTTT

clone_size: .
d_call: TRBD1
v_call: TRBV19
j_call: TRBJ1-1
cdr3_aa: CASNTGQGWDEAFF
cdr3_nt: TGTGCCAGTAACACGGGACAGGGGTGGGATGAAGCTTTCTTT

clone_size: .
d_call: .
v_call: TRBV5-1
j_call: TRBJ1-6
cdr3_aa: CASSFQTARSDNSPLHF
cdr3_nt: TGCGCCAGCAGCTTTCAGACAGCTAGAAGCGATAATTCACCCCTCCACTTT

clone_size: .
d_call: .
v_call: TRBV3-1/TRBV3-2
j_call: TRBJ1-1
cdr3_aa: CASRAAHEAFF
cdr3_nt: TGTGCCAGCAGAGCGGCTCATGAAGCTTTCTTT

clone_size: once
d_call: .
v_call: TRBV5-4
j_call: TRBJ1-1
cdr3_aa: CASSFGGLEAFF
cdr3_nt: TGTGCCAGCAGCTTCGGGGGGCTTGAAGCTTTCTTT

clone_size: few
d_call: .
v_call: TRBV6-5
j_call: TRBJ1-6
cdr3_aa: CASSTAYSPLHF
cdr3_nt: TGTGCCAGCAGTACTGCATATTCACCCCTCCACTTT

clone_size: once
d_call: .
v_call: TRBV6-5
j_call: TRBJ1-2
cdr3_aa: CAAAGVYGYTF
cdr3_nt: TGTGCCGCGGCGGGCGTCTATGGCTACACCTTC

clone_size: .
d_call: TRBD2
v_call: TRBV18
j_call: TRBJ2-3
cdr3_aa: CASSPRGLAGGTDTQYF
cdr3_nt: TGTGCCAGCTCACCACGGGGTCTAGCGGGGGGCACAGATACGCAGTATTTT

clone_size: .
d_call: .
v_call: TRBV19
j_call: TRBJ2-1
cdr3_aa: CALGTPAGQFF
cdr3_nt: TGTGCCTTAGGGACACCCGCTGGGCAGTTCTTC

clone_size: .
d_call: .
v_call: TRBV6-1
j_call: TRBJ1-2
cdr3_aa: CASSEGAQRNYGYTF
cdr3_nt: TGTGCCAGCAGTGAGGGAGCACAGAGGAACTATGGCTACACCTTC

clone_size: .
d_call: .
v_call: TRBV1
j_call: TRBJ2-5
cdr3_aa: CTSSQVGVTGGEETQYF
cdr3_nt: TGCACCAGCAGCCAAGTCGGAGTTACAGGGGGCGAAGAGACCCAGTACTTC

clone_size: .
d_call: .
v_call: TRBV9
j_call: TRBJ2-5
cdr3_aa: CASSAPWAEGHQETQYF
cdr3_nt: TGTGCCAGCAGCGCCCCCTGGGCGGAGGGACACCAAGAGACCCAGTACTTC

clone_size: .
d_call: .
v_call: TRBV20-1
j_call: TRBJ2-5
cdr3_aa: CSASPSETQYF
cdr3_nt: TGCAGTGCTAGCCCCTCGGAGACCCAGTACTTC

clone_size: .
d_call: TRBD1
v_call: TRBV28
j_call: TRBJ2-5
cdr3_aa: CASTSPSGTGGVAGQETQYF
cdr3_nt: TGTGCCAGCACCTCACCTTCCGGGACAGGAGGTGTCGCGGGACAAGAGACCCAGTACTTC

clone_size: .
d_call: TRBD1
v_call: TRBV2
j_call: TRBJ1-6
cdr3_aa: CASSDPGQGVWAPLHF
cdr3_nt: TGTGCCAGCAGTGATCCGGGACAGGGGGTCTGGGCACCCCTCCACTTT

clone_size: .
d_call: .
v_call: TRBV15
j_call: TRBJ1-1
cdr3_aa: CATSRTRQVGYMNTEAFF
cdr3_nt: TGTGCCACCAGCAGAACCCGTCAGGTGGGCTACATGAACACTGAAGCTTTCTTT

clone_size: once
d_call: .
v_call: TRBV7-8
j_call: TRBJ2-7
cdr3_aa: CASSLVAGTSYEQYF
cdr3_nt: TGTGCCAGCAGCTTAGTGGCGGGAACCTCCTACGAGCAGTACTTC

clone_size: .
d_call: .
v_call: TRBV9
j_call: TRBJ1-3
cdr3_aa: CASSVGGHQTGNTIYF
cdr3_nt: TGTGCCAGCAGCGTAGGCGGCCACCAAACTGGAAACACCATATATTTT

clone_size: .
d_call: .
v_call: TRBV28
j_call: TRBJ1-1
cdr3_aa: CASSFLGRAAFF
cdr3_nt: TGTGCCAGCAGTTTTTTGGGCAGGGCAGCTTTCTTT

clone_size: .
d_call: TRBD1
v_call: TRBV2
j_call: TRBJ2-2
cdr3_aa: CASRGQSANTGELFF
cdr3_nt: TGTGCCAGCAGGGGACAGAGCGCGAACACCGGGGAGCTGTTTTTT

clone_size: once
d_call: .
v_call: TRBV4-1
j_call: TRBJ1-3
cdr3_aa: CASRTNTGSSGNTIYF
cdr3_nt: TGCGCCAGCAGGACAAACACAGGGAGCTCTGGAAACACCATATATTTT

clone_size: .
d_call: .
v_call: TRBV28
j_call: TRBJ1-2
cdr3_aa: CASRSHPQYGYTF
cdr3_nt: TGTGCCAGCAGGTCACATCCGCAGTATGGCTACACCTTC

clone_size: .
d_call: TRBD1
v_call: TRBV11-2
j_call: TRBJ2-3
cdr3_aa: CASSTQTGGIDTQYF
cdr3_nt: TGTGCCAGCAGCACCCAGACAGGGGGCATAGATACGCAGTATTTT

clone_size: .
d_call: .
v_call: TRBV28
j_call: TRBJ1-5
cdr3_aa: CASSSQTEGDNQPQHF
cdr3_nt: TGTGCCAGCAGTTCCCAGACGGAGGGTGACAATCAGCCCCAGCATTTT

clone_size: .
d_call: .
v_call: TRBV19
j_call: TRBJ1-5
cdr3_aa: CASSISGSEPQHF
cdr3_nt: TGTGCCAGTAGTATTTCAGGATCAGAGCCCCAGCATTTT

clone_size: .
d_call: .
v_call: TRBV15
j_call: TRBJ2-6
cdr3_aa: CATSTRGSGANVLTF
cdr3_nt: TGTGCCACCAGCACAAGAGGTTCTGGGGCCAACGTCCTGACTTTC